The rows below give T cell receptor beta chains drawn from one sample of a study of blood T cell repertoires in COVID-19. Produced via immunoSEQ multiplex PCR; TCRdb's table is partial and in-frame only. The sample records 250,000 or so clones, approximately 90% being singletons. Specimen: peripheral blood. All receptors derive from a woman in her thirties with COVID-19, enrolled during active disease. Each CDR3 is given with its conserved first and last residue. Clone size appears in some rows only: once, few, many, or a class for an expanded clone.

v_call clone_size cdr3_aa
TRBV5-1 . CASSLAGDRLTGELFF
TRBV7-6 . CASSYGQGAVLDTEAFF
TRBV7-2 . CASSLRGGRASGANVLTF
TRBV12-5 . CASGSHTDYGYTF
TRBV30 . CAWSSRYSNQPQHF
TRBV7-2 . CASSLVAGGTVSLQFF
TRBV18 . CASSPRSGYGDIQYF
TRBV28 . CASSSAGAGGNYEGYTF
TRBV5-6 . CASSLAVGDRPNTEAFF
TRBV12-3/TRBV12-4 . CASSSFSEKLFF
TRBV9 . CASSPRSGSNDKNIQYF
TRBV11-2 . CASSLRLAGVTLGGNIQYF
TRBV4-3 . CASSPQTGYTDTQYF
TRBV7-2 . CASSLDPLRTGNYGYTF
TRBV11-3 . CASSLVGWGPTEAFF
TRBV28 . CAGSGGTVPYSNQPQHF
TRBV6-5 . CASSFLGTFANYGYTF
TRBV5-4 . CASSSTDRSETQYF
TRBV19 . CASSMGGGFYNEQFF
TRBV10-3 few CAIKGGGLTDTQYF
TRBV10-1 . CASSESVVRYNEQFF
TRBV27 once CASSSRLAVQETQYF
TRBV24-1 . CATSGGRTDTQYF
TRBV24-1 . CATSGWGSGGSSYNEQFF
TRBV4-3 . CASSQERTGGTEAFF
TRBV29-1 . CSVEELNSPMRNYGYTF
TRBV14 once CASSQGQGGNIQYF
TRBV7-9 few CASSLGGTGSEAFF
TRBV19 . CASSTLLLGQQETQYF
TRBV6-6 . CASSYSRGALSYEQYF
TRBV18 . CASSSGQGTQPQHF
TRBV15 . CATSSAGNYGYTF
TRBV7-2 once CASSRGQEETQYF
TRBV7-2 once CASSLEGASNQPQHF
TRBV11-2 . CASSSSGLDTEAFF
TRBV1 . CTSSQDPRLRGETQYF
TRBV10-3 . CAISGTSGSTDTQYF
TRBV14 . CASSQLAENEQFF
TRBV12-3/TRBV12-4 . CASSSGRTGELFF
TRBV28 . CASSRWTGGSYEQYF
TRBV7-2 . CASSFYSGGRNEQFF
TRBV11-2 . CASSGGALTGELFF
TRBV29-1 . CSVATQGAQETQYF
TRBV10-3 once CAIRADRGNQPQHF
TRBV19 . CASSPTFLTGELFF
TRBV4-3 . CASSQVGLAGNNEQFF
TRBV30 . CAWSPGSSSEKLFF
TRBV3-1/TRBV3-2 . CASSREGQNEQFF
TRBV7-2 . CASSFPPESETQYF